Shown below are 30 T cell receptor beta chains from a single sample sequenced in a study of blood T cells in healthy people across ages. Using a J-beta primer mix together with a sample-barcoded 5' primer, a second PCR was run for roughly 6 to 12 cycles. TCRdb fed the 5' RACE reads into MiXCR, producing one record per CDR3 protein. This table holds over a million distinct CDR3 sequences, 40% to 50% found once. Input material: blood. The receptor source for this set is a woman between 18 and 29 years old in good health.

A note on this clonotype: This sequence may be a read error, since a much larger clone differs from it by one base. The CDR3 DNA sequence: TGCAGCGTTGAAGAGGAGGCGGAGATTACGCAGTATTTT. Residues: CSVEEEAEITQYF. This chain joins TRBV29-1 and TRBJ2-3; a weak D match, TRBD2 (5 bases). The germline CDR1 and CDR2 sequences are SQVTM and ANQGSEA. Trimming left V 0 bases short and J 8 bases short, with 12 bases between. The CDR3 runs to 13 residues.

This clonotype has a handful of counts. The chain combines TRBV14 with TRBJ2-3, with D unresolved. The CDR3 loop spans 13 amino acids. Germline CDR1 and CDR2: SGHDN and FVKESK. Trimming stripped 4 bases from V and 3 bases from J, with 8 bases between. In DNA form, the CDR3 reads TGTGCCAGCAGCCGAATCCTAACAGATACGCAGTATTTT. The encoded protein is CASSRILTDTQYF. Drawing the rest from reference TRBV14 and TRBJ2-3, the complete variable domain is EAGVTQFPSHSVIEKGQTVTLRCDPISGHDNLYWYRRVMGKEIKFLLHFVKESKQDESGMPNNRFLAERTGGTYSTLKVQPAELEDSGVYFCASSRILTDTQYFGPGTRLTVL.

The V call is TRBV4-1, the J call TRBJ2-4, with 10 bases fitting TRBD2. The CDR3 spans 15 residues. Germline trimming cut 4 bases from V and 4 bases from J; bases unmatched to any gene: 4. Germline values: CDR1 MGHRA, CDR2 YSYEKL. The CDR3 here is CASSRTSGLKNIQYF. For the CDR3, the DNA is TGCGCCAGCAGCCGGACTAGCGGCCTTAAAAACATTCAGTACTTC.

The CDR3 sequence: CASSQPNLLEGRADTQYF. DNA of the CDR3: TGTGCCAGCAGCCAACCCAACTTGCTTGAGGGCCGCGCAGATACGCAGTATTTT. V gene TRBV4-2 combines with J gene TRBJ2-3; D may be TRBD2 (5 bases). This CDR3 region has 18 residues. Germline V lookup: CDR1 LGHNA, CDR2 YNFKEQ. Trimming cost V 2 bases and J 4 bases, with 22 bases left between them.

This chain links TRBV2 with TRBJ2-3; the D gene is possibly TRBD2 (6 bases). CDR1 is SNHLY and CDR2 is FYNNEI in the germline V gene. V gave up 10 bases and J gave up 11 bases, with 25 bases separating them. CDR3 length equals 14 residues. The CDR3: CATNREIQNRQQYF. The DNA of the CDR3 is TGTGCCACCAACCGGGAGATCCAAAACAGACAGCAGTATTTT.

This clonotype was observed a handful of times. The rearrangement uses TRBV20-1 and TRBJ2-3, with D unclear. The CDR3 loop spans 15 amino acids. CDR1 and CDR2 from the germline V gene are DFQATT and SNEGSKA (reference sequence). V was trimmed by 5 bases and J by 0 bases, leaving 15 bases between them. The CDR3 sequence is CSALKLVPSTDTQYF. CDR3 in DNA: TGCAGTGCTCTGAAACTTGTCCCTAGCACAGATACGCAGTATTTT.

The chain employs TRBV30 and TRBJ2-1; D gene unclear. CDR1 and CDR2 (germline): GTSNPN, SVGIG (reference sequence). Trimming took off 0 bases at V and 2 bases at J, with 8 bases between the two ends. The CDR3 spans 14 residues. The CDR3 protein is CAWSVKGTYNEQFF. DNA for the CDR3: TGTGCCTGGAGTGTCAAAGGAACCTACAATGAGCAGTTCTTC.

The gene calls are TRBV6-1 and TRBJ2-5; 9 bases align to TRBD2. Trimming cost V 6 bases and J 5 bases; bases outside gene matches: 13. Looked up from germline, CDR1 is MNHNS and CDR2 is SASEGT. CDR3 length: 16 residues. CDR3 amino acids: CASRTPGTSSRETQYF. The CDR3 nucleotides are TGTGCCAGCAGAACCCCCGGGACTAGCAGCCGTGAGACCCAGTACTTC.

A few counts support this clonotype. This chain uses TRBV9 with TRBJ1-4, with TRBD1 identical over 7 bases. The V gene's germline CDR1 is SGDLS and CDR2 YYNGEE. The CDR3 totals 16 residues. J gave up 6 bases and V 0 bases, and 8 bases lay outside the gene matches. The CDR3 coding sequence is TGTGCCAGCAGCGTAGATCAAGGGGGCGGAGATGAAAAACTGTTTTTT. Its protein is CASSVDQGGGDEKLFF.

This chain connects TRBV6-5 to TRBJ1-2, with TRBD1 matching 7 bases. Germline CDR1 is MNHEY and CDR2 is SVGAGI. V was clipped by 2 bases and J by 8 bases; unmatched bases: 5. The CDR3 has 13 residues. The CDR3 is CASSYTGAYGYTF. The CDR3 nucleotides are TGTGCCAGCAGTTACACAGGGGCGTACGGCTACACCTTC.

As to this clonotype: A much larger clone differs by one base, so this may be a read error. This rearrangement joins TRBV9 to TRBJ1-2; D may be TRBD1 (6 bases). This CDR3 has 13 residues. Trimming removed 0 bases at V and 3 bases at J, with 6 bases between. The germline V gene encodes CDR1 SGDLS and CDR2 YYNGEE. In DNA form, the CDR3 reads TGTGCCAGCAGCGTAGAGGGGGACTATGGCTACACCTTC. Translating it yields CASSVEGDYGYTF.

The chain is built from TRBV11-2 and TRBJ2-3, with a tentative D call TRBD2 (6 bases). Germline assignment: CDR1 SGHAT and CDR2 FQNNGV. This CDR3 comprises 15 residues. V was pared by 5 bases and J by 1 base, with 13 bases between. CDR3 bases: TGTGCCAGCAGCGGAGGGGCCCTACGCACAGATACGCAGTATTTT. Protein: CASSGGALRTDTQYF.

The CDR3 reads CASFLQGGVDMSEAFF. In DNA, the CDR3 is TGTGCCAGCTTCTTACAGGGTGGGGTTGATATGTCTGAAGCTTTCTTT. The chain uses TRBV28 and TRBJ1-1; possible D gene TRBD1, 6 bases. The germline V gene encodes CDR1 MDHEN and CDR2 SYDVKM. The V and J ends lost 8 bases and 6 bases respectively, with 25 bases between them. The CDR3 has 16 residues.

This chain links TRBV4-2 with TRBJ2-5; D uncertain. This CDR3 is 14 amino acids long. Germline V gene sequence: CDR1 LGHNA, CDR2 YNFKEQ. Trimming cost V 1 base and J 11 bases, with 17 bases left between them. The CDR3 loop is CASSQGSQYSEQYF. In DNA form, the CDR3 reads TGTGCCAGCAGCCAAGGTAGCCAATATTCTGAGCAGTACTTC.

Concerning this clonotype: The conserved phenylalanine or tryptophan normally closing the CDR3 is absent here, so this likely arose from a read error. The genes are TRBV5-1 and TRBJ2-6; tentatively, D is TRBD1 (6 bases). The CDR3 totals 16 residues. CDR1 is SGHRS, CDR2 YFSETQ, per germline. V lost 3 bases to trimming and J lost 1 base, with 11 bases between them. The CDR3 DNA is TGCGCCAGCAGCTCGGAGACAGGTTCTGGGGCCAACGTCCTGACTTTA. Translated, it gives CASSSETGSGANVLTL.

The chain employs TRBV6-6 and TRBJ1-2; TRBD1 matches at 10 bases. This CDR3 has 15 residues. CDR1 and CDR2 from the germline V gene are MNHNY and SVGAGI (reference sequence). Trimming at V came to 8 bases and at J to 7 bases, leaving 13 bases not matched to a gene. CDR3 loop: CASGFGDRGYSGYTF. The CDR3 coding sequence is TGTGCCAGCGGGTTCGGGGACAGGGGATACTCTGGCTACACCTTC.

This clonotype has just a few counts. Here the CDR3 DNA reads TGTGCCACCAGATGGGGGACTAGCGGTTACGAGCAGTACTTC. Protein: CATRWGTSGYEQYF. The chain uses TRBV24-1 and TRBJ2-7; 11 nucleotides line up with TRBD2. Per germline, CDR1 KGHDR and CDR2 SFDVKD. This CDR3 has 14 residues. The V and J ends lost 7 bases and 4 bases, in that order; junction bases with no gene match: 5.

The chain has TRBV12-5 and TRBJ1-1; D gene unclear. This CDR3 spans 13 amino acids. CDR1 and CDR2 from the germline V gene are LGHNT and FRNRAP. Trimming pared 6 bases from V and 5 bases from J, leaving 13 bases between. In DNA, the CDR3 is TGTGCTAGTGGATTCTCAGGTATAACTGAAGCTTTCTTT. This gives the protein CASGFSGITEAFF.

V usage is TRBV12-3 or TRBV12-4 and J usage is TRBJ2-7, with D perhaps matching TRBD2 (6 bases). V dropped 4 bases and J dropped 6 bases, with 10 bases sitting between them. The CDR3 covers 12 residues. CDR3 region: CASSSGGPEQYF. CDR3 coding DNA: TGTGCCAGCAGTTCAGGAGGGCCCGAGCAGTACTTC.

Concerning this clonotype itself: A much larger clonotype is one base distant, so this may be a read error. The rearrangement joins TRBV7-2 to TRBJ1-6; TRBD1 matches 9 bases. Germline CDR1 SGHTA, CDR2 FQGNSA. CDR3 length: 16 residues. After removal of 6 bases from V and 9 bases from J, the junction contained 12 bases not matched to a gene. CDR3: CASRPEDRGTGSPLHF. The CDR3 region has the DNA TGTGCCAGCAGACCCGAAGACAGGGGGACGGGTTCACCCCTCCACTTT.

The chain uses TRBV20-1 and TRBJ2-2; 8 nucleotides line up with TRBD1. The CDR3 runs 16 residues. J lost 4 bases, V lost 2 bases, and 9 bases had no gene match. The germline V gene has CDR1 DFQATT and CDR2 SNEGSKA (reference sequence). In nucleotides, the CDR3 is TGCAGTGCTAGATCCCCAGGGGGCGCGGCCACCGGGGAGCTGTTTTTT. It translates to CSARSPGGAATGELFF.

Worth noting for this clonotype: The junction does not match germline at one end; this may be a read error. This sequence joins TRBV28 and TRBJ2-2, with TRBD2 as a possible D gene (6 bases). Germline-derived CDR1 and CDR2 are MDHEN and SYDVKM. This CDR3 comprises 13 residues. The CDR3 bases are TGTGCCAGCAGGTCGAAAAACACCGGGGGGCTGTTTTTT. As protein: CASRSKNTGGLFF.

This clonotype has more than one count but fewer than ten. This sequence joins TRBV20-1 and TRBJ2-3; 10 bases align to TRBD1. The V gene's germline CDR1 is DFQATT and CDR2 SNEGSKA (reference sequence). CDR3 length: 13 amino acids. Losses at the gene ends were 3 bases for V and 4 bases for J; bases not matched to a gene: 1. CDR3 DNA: TGCAGTGCTAGGACAGGGGGCGCAGATACGCAGTATTTT. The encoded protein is CSARTGGADTQYF.

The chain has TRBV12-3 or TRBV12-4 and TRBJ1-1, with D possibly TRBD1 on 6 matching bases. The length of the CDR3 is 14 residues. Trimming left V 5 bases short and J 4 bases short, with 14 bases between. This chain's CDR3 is CASSILRTVTEAFF. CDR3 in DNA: TGTGCCAGCAGTATCCTCCGGACAGTCACTGAAGCTTTCTTT.

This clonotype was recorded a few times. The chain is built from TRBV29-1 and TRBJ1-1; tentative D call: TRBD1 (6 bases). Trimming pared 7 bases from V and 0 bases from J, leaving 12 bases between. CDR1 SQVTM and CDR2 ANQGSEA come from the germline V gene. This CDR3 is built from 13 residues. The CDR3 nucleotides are TGCAGCGCGGGGGGGCGCCTGAACACTGAAGCTTTCTTT. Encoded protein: CSAGGRLNTEAFF.

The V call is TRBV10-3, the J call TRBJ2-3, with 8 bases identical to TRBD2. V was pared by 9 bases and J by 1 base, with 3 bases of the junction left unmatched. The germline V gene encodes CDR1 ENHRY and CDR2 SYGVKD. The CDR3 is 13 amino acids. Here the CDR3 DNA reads TGTGCCATTAGCGGGGTCCGCACAGATACGCAGTATTTT. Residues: CAISGVRTDTQYF.

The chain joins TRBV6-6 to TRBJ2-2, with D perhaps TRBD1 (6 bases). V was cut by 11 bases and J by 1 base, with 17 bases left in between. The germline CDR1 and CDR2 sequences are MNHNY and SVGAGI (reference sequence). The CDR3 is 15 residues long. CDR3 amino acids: CASRGGSVNTGELFF. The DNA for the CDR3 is TGTGCCTCTCGAGGGGGTAGCGTGAACACCGGGGAGCTGTTTTTT.

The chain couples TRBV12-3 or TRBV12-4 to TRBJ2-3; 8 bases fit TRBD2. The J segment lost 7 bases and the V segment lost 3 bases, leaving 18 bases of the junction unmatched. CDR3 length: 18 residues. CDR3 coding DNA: TGTGCCAGCAGTTTTATTCTGGAAGGCGGTCTAGCGGGTAATACGCAGTATTTT. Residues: CASSFILEGGLAGNTQYF.

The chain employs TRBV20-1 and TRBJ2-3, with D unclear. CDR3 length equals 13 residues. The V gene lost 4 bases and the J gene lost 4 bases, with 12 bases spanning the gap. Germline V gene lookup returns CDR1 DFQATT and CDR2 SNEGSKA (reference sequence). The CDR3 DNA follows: TGCAGTGCTAAGGTCGAATGGGCAGATACGCAGTATTTT. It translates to CSAKVEWADTQYF.

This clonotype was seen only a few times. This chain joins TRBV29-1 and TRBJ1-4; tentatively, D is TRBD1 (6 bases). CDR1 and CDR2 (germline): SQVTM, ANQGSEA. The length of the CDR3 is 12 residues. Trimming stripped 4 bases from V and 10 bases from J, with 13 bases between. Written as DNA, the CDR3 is TGCAGCGTTGTACAGGGATCCGGAAAACTGTTTTTT. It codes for CSVVQGSGKLFF.